These 7 T cell receptor beta chains were sequenced from one sample in a study of patients and donors after allogeneic stem cell transplantation. Each CDR3 protein gets one entry after TCRdb re-called the RT-PCR reads with MiXCR. The sample includes roughly 960,000 distinct CDR3 sequences, around 17% of them seen just once. The sample was blood, either unsorted or a sorted T cell fraction (not recorded which). These receptors originate from a human donor who was either an allogeneic HSCT recipient or a stem cell or donor lymphocyte infusion donor (not recorded which). It is not recorded whose cells these are; they may come from a transplant donor.

This clonotype has at least ten counts. The chain joins TRBV24-1 to TRBJ2-7; D not resolved. CDR3 length: 13 residues. Germline-derived CDR1 and CDR2 are KGHDR and SFDVKD. Trimming shortened V by 4 bases and J by 4 bases, and 10 bases separated the two germline ends. CDR3 nucleotide sequence: TGTGCCACCAGTGACCGCGACGGGTACGAGCAGTACTTC. Translated, it gives CATSDRDGYEQYF.

The chain has TRBV7-3 and TRBJ2-1; D is possibly TRBD1 (5 bases). The germline CDR1 and CDR2 sequences are SGHTA and FQGTGA. The CDR3 has 15 amino acids. V was cut by 2 bases and J by 1 base, with 9 bases left in between. The CDR3 bases are TGTGCCAGCAGCTTAGGGGCGGTGTCCTACAATGAGCAGTTCTTC. Protein product: CASSLGAVSYNEQFF.

This clonotype was observed a handful of times. The chain has TRBV20-1 and TRBJ2-5, with TRBD2 as a possible D gene (7 bases). Trimming removed 6 bases at V and 5 bases at J, with 19 bases between. In germline, CDR1 is DFQATT, CDR2 SNEGSKA (reference sequence). The CDR3 covers 14 residues. The CDR3 is CSAVRGLGGETQYF. The CDR3 bases are TGCAGTGCCGTCCGGGGGCTCGGGGGGGAGACCCAGTACTTC.

This clonotype has just a few counts. This sequence joins TRBV3-1 and TRBJ2-2; 7 bases align to TRBD1. Trimming at V came to 0 bases and at J to 5 bases, leaving 3 bases not matched to a gene. There are 15 residues in the CDR3. Per germline, CDR1 LGHDT and CDR2 YNNKEL (reference sequence). This CDR3 is CASSQELRGTGELFF. CDR3 coding DNA: TGTGCCAGCAGCCAAGAGCTCAGGGGGACCGGGGAGCTGTTTTTT. Drawing the rest from reference TRBV3-1 and TRBJ2-2, the complete variable domain is DTAVSQTPKYLVTQMGNDKSIKCEQNLGHDTMYWYKQDSKKFLKIMFSYNNKELIINETVPNRFSPKSPDKAHLNLHINSLELGDSAVYFCASSQELRGTGELFFGEGSRLTVL.

The rearrangement uses TRBV19 and TRBJ2-2, with TRBD1 matching 7 bases. The germline V gene has CDR1 LNHDA and CDR2 SQIVND (reference sequence). J gave up 1 base and V 9 bases, and 8 bases lay outside the gene matches. The length of the CDR3 is 15 residues. The CDR3 is CASLPTGRNTGELFF. CDR3 DNA sequence: TGTGCCAGCCTCCCGACAGGGAGGAACACCGGGGAGCTGTTTTTT. Full variable domain (rest looked up from reference TRBV19 and TRBJ2-2): DGGITQSPKYLFRKEGQNVTLSCEQNLNHDAMYWYRQDPGQGLRLIYYSQIVNDFQKGDIAEGYSVSREKKESFPLTVTSAQKNPTAFYLCASLPTGRNTGELFFGEGSRLTVL.

The genes are TRBV20-1 and TRBJ2-1; TRBD2 might be the D (6 bases). Germline CDR1 reads DFQATT; CDR2 reads SNEGSKA (reference sequence). The V end was cut by 0 bases, the J end by 8 bases, with 14 bases between. The CDR3 spans 14 residues. The CDR3 loop is CSARDRLVTHEQFF. The CDR3 bases are TGCAGTGCTAGAGACAGACTAGTCACCCATGAGCAGTTCTTC.

In its sample, this clonotype was seen a few times. V usage is TRBV20-1 and J usage is TRBJ2-1; D is undetermined. V was cut by 0 bases and J by 9 bases, with 9 bases left in between. The CDR3 has 12 residues. Germline CDR1 reads DFQATT; CDR2 reads SNEGSKA (reference sequence). The DNA of the CDR3 is TGCAGTGCTAGAGATTGGTCGGTTGAGCAGTTCTTC. Translated: CSARDWSVEQFF.